The 5 T cell receptor beta chains in this list originate from one sample, sequenced in a study of post-analysis software for immune sequencing data (dated by TCRdb to between 2014 and 2016). For these TCRs, the target antigens are not known. The receptor library was made with PCR. These reads were obtained on an Illumina HiSeq 2500. To reduce PCR and sequencing biases, unique molecular identifiers were built into the TCR beta cDNA libraries. TCRdb reworked the public reads: Q25 trimming with fastp, MiXCR clone assembly, productive beta chains retained. Duplicate CDR3 protein sequences are folded into a single record with the most common DNA and genes. Counted in this sample were about 540,000 distinct CDR3 sequences; around a third of them appeared once. The ten top clones hold 4.5% to 7.5% of the sample. The research as a whole found: Significantly higher frequencies in patients than in controls were found for roughly 5 TRBV segments, including TRBV5-6, TRBV5-1 and TRBV20-1.

Sequenced: blood. Receptors originate from a girl aged 2 to 17 with multiple sclerosis.

This clonotype has a handful of counts. The rearrangement uses TRBV11-2 and TRBJ2-5; D remains unclear. Trimming took 2 bases from V and 5 from J, leaving 6 bases between them. CDR1 is SGHAT and CDR2 is FQNNGV in the germline V gene. The CDR3 consists of 12 residues. The DNA for the CDR3 is TGTGCCAGCAGCTTAACCCGGGAGACCCAGTACTTC. This translates into CASSLTRETQYF.

As concerns this clonotype: Its ends do not fully match the called genes, so a read error is possible. The V call is TRBV7-7, the J call TRBJ2-1; TRBD2 matches at 8 bases. CDR1 and CDR2 from the germline V gene are SSHAT and FNYEAQ (reference sequence). The CDR3 is 14 residues long. CDR3: CASSPAGAGGEQFF. DNA for the CDR3: TGTGCTAGCAGTCCAGCGGGGGCGGGGGGTGAGCAGTTCTTC.

The V gene is TRBV11-2, the J gene TRBJ1-4; a weak D match, TRBD1 (5 bases). The V gene lost 5 bases and the J gene lost 10 bases, with 17 bases spanning the gap. CDR3 length equals 14 residues. Germline CDR1 is SGHAT and CDR2 is FQNNGV. CDR3 loop: CASSTGGRAAKLFF. The CDR3 DNA reads as TGTGCCAGCAGCACAGGTGGGCGGGCGGCAAAACTGTTTTTT.

The gene calls are TRBV7-2 and TRBJ2-7; 7 bases are a match to TRBD2. The DNA end is more similar to TRBJ2-5, so the J call may be wrong. The CDR3 has 14 amino acids. Germline-derived CDR1 and CDR2 are SGHTA and FQGNSA. CDR3 in amino acids: CASSVQRGPETQYF. As DNA, the CDR3 is TGTGCCAGCAGCGTTCAGCGGGGTCCGGAGACCCAGTACTTC.

This clonotype has only a few counts. This chain connects TRBV5-5 to TRBJ2-5; no clear D. V dropped 4 bases and J dropped 1 base, with 8 bases sitting between them. Per germline, CDR1 SGHKS and CDR2 YYEKEE (reference sequence). The CDR3 consists of 13 residues. Here the CDR3 reads CASSRFSQETQYF. The CDR3 coding sequence is TGTGCCAGCAGCAGGTTTTCCCAAGAGACCCAGTACTTC. The complete variable domain, with remaining parts taken from reference TRBV5-5 and TRBJ2-5, reads DAGVTQSPTHLIKTRGQQVTLRCSPISGHKSVSWYQQVLGQGPQFIFQYYEKEERGRGNFPDRFSARQFPNYSSELNVNALLLGDSALYLCASSRFSQETQYFGPGTRLLVL.